This T cell receptor (beta chain) was observed in a study of control samples from healthy donors and cancer patients (dated by TCRdb to between 2020 and 2021). The receptor library was made with the immunoSEQ multiplex PCR assay. TCRdb carries this immuneACCESS record with in-frame sequences only. Its versions omit some clonotypes, under half of them owing to an unresolved V gene in the studies checked, with the rest unexplained. The sample data list about 160,000 clones, and approximately 90% of these were observed just once. The ten biggest clones cover less than 0.75% of the sample. As regards this clone: No cognate antigen has been identified for it. Base qualities are missing; no much larger clone stands one base away.

This clonotype was sampled from a young woman in good health. Sequencing used blood.

Read as DNA, the sequence is TGTGCCATCAGTGAGGGGGCGACTAGCGGGAGGTATGAGCAGTTCTTC. Its coded protein is CAISEGATSGRYEQFF. The sequence links TRBV10-3 to TRBJ2-1; 13 bases in the junction line up with TRBD2. The CDR3 starts with the cysteine, ends with the phenylalanine, and has 16 residues. Of all the DNA, just the CDR3 is kept, 48 bases in frame from base 1. V is pruned by 2 bases and J by 8 bases, leaving 6 bases of the junction without a gene match. CDR1 and CDR2 (ENHRY, SYGVKD) derive from the germline V gene.